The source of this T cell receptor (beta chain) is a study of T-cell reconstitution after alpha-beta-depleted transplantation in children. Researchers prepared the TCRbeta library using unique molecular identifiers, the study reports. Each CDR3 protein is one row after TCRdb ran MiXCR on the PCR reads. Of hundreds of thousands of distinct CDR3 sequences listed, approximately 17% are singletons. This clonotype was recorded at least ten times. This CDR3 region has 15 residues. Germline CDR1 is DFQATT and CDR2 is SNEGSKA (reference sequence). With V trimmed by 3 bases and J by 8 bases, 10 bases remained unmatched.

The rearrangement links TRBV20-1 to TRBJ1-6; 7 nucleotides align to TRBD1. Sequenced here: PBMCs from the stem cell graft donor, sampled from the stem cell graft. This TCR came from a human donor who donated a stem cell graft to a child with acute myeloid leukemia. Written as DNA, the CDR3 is TGCAGTGCTAGGTCCCGTCCGACAGGGCATTCACCCCTCCACTTT. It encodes CSARSRPTGHSPLHF.